These 16 T cell receptor beta chains share one sample of origin, sequenced in a study of T cell repertoires in cytomegalovirus infection. Each CDR3 protein gets one entry after TCRdb re-called the reads with MiXCR. This sample carries fewer than 900,000 distinct CDR3 sequences, 25% to 30% of them seen once, and the ten largest clones take around 13%. Their cognate antigens are unknown. The source was cultured CD8+ T cells from PBMCs, collected from culture after CMV antigen stimulation. These receptor sequences come from a human donor in good health (CMV status not recorded). Some clones in this sample may be carry-over from other donors' samples.

CDR3 in DNA: TGTGCCAGCGCGCAGGGGGCCACCCATCAGCCCCAGCATTTT. This codes for CASAQGATHQPQHF. The chain couples TRBV27 to TRBJ1-5; 8 positions match TRBD1. The germline CDR1 and CDR2 sequences are MNHEY and SMNVEV (reference sequence). The CDR3 runs to 14 residues. V gave up 8 bases and J gave up 5 bases; unmatched junction bases: 8.

The chain uses TRBV6-5 and TRBJ2-1, with D possibly TRBD2 on 7 matching bases. This CDR3 has 15 residues. Germline CDR1 MNHEY, CDR2 SVGAGI. Trimming shortened V by 6 bases and J by 4 bases, and 16 bases separated the two germline ends. The CDR3 sequence: CASSQRGGHYNEQFF. The CDR3 nucleotides read TGTGCCAGCAGCCAGAGGGGGGGCCATTACAATGAGCAGTTCTTC.

The chain recombines TRBV4-1 with TRBJ1-6; 7 bases align to TRBD1. The germline V gene has CDR1 MGHRA and CDR2 YSYEKL. The CDR3 sequence is 17 residues long. Trimming took 6 bases from V and 0 from J; bases not matched to a gene: 8. The CDR3 loop is CASRITGDSSYNSPLHF. CDR3 nucleotide sequence: TGCGCCAGCAGAATCACAGGGGATAGCTCCTATAATTCACCCCTCCACTTT.

As to this clonotype: Possible read error: a much larger clone is one base away. The chain uses TRBV7-6 and TRBJ1-4; TRBD1 might be the D (5 bases). The CDR3 contains 18 residues. Germline CDR1 SGHVS, CDR2 FNYEAQ. Trimming pared 8 bases from V and 0 bases from J, leaving 22 bases between. The CDR3 is CASGKQKEGPATNEKLFF. CDR3 in DNA: TGTGCCAGCGGCAAACAGAAGGAGGGGCCTGCAACTAATGAAAAACTGTTTTTT.

There are a few counts of this clonotype. This chain joins TRBV4-1 and TRBJ2-1; D is possibly TRBD2 (6 bases). The CDR3 extends over 16 amino acids. Looked up from germline, CDR1 is MGHRA and CDR2 is YSYEKL. V was clipped by 3 bases and J by 3 bases, with 15 bases between them. The CDR3 nucleotides are TGCGCCAGCAGCCACTTGGCGGGGCCAATCTACAATGAGCAGTTCTTC. Protein product: CASSHLAGPIYNEQFF.

This clonotype was counted ten times or more. V is TRBV12-3 or TRBV12-4 and J is TRBJ1-6; 7 bases fit TRBD1. CDR3 length: 15 residues. Unmatched junction bases numbered 4, after V lost 6 bases and J lost 2 bases. The CDR3 here is CASSQGDAYNSPLHF. As DNA, the CDR3 is TGTGCCAGCAGCCAGGGGGATGCCTATAATTCACCCCTCCACTTT.

Only a few counts were recorded for this clonotype. This chain uses TRBV6-5 with TRBJ2-1, with 11 bases aligning to TRBD2. The ends lost 6 bases at V and 9 bases at J; junction bases unmatched: 13. The germline V gene encodes CDR1 MNHEY and CDR2 SVGAGI. The CDR3 is 16 residues long. In DNA, the CDR3 is TGTGCCAGCAGATCTATTAGGGCTAGCGGGGGGCCTGAGCAGTTCTTC. Its protein product is CASRSIRASGGPEQFF.

This clonotype has a handful of counts. The gene calls are TRBV19 and TRBJ1-1, with D perhaps matching TRBD1 (5 bases). Germline CDR1 is LNHDA and CDR2 is SQIVND (reference sequence). V was pared by 8 bases and J by 1 base, with 17 bases between. The CDR3 runs 15 residues. CDR3: CASFGAGLRNTEAFF. The CDR3 DNA is TGTGCCAGTTTTGGGGCAGGGTTGAGGAACACTGAAGCTTTCTTT. Complete variable domain (other parts from reference TRBV19 and TRBJ1-1): DGGITQSPKYLFRKEGQNVTLSCEQNLNHDAMYWYRQDPGQGLRLIYYSQIVNDFQKGDIAEGYSVSREKKESFPLTVTSAQKNPTAFYLCASFGAGLRNTEAFFGQGTRLTVV.

The V and J genes are TRBV2 and TRBJ2-1; D possibly matches TRBD1 or TRBD2 (5 bases each). Per the germline V gene, CDR1 is SNHLY and CDR2 is FYNNEI. The CDR3 loop spans 15 amino acids. V lost 10 bases and J 9 bases, leaving 25 bases between the germline ends. The CDR3 reads CAIKRGTEVEGEQFF. The CDR3 region has the DNA TGTGCCATCAAACGAGGGACCGAAGTCGAGGGTGAGCAGTTCTTC.

The rearrangement uses TRBV24-1 and TRBJ2-1; unclear D gene. With 1 base removed from V and 7 bases from J, the gap between germline ends came to 7 bases. Germline V gene lookup returns CDR1 KGHDR and CDR2 SFDVKD. The CDR3 has 13 amino acids. The CDR3: CATSDFNGNEQFF. CDR3 sequence (DNA): TGTGCCACCAGTGATTTCAACGGGAATGAGCAGTTCTTC.

This clonotype appeared many times. This rearrangement joins TRBV10-3 to TRBJ2-1, with D perhaps matching TRBD1 or TRBD2 (7 bases each). Between the trimmed V and J ends, which lost 0 bases and 2 bases, there was a span of 14 bases. Germline assignment: CDR1 ENHRY and CDR2 SYGVKD. The CDR3 loop spans 17 amino acids. CDR3: CAISESMGGTAYNEQFF. CDR3 sequence (DNA): TGTGCCATCAGTGAGTCGATGGGAGGGACAGCCTACAATGAGCAGTTCTTC.

The V call is TRBV6-8, the J call TRBJ2-2; weak D call: TRBD2 (5 bases). CDR3 length: 15 amino acids. CDR1 is MNHGY and CDR2 is SAAAGT in the germline V gene. Trimming cost V 0 bases and J 5 bases, with 10 bases left between them. In nucleotides, the CDR3 is TGTGCCAGCAGTTACTCGTCCCTAGCAACCGGGGAGCTGTTTTTT. It codes for CASSYSSLATGELFF.

J is TRBJ2-1 and V is TRBV12-3 or TRBV12-4; 10 bases align to TRBD1. The length of the CDR3 is 15 residues. V gave up 4 bases and J gave up 6 bases; unmatched junction bases: 6. The CDR3, as DNA: TGTGCCAGCAGTTCCCTGGGACAGGGGTTCAATGAGCAGTTCTTC. Translation gives CASSSLGQGFNEQFF.

CDR3 DNA: TGTGCCAGTAGTAGTAGTGAAGCTTTCTTT. Protein sequence: CASSSSEAFF. The chain combines TRBV19 with TRBJ1-1; D is unclear. CDR3 length: 10 amino acids. V was trimmed by 4 bases and J by 7 bases, leaving 4 bases between them. Germline V lookup: CDR1 LNHDA, CDR2 SQIVND (reference sequence).

The CDR3 loop reads CASSLRGGFYNEQFF. The CDR3 nucleotides are TGTGCCAGCAGCTTAAGGGGGGGTTTCTACAATGAGCAGTTCTTC. The rearrangement links TRBV7-2 to TRBJ2-1; maybe TRBD2 (7 bases). Looked up from germline, CDR1 is SGHTA and CDR2 is FQGNSA. V was trimmed by 2 bases and J by 3 bases, leaving 11 bases between them. This CDR3 spans 15 amino acids.

This clonotype has at least ten counts. V and J are TRBV7-2 and TRBJ1-4; no reliable D call. This CDR3 region has 15 residues. Germline V CDR1 and CDR2: SGHTA, FQGNSA. The V end was cut by 2 bases, the J end by 3 bases, with 10 bases between. CDR3 nucleotides: TGTGCCAGCAGCTTAAACGGAAATTCTAATGAAAAACTGTTTTTT. It specifies CASSLNGNSNEKLFF.